This is a list of T cell receptor beta chains from one sample in a study of shared clonotypes between healthy human individuals. Profiled with immunoSEQ multiplex PCR; TCRdb holds only in-frame clones, not every one. The sample shows more than 400,000 clones, around 80% of them seen only once. Sequencing was performed on PBMCs. Receptors originate from a woman aged 40 to 50 in good health. Some clones in this sample may be carry-over from other donors' samples. The CDR3 runs from the conserved cysteine through the conserved F or W. The D gene is left open where the match is weak. Expanded clones are given a class, and other clones once, few, many or no size at all.

>TRBV7-9|TRBJ2-3|17|-|-
CASSLGQLALHTDTQYF
>TRBV5-4|TRBJ2-7|14|TRBD2|-
CASSLLAGAYEQYF
>TRBV20-1|TRBJ2-7|11|-|-
CSGIKDYEQYF
>TRBV18|TRBJ1-4|15|-|few
CASSPQNRVREKLFF
>TRBV15|TRBJ2-1|16|TRBD1|-
CATSRALPGGPNEQFF
>TRBV5-6|TRBJ1-1|16|-|-
CASSLVWGRTAGEAFF
>TRBV4-2|TRBJ2-5|15|-|-
CASSTPRGQGETQYF
>TRBV28|TRBJ2-5|18|-|-
CASSEGRLVGSKGETQYF
>TRBV29-1|-|14|-|once
CSVTPGDRSLEQYF
>TRBV2|TRBJ2-3|15|TRBD2|-
CASIVLAGSTDTQYF
>TRBV30|TRBJ2-1|16|TRBD2|-
CAWSPGLAGGPDEQFF
>TRBV2|TRBJ2-5|16|TRBD1|-
CASTEVGTGGRETQYF
>TRBV30|TRBJ2-3|13|-|-
CAWSVGGTDTQYF
>TRBV11-2|TRBJ1-4|15|-|-
CASSLADSLNEKLFF
>TRBV28|TRBJ1-4|15|-|-
CASSSPGQKNEKLFF
>TRBV2|TRBJ1-2|14|-|-
CASWLPQRPYGYTF
>TRBV7-3|TRBJ2-6|16|-|-
CASSLTVNSGANVLTF
>TRBV30|-|11|-|-
CAWSRAYEQYF
>TRBV14|TRBJ1-1|13|-|few
CASSLQKNTEAFF
>TRBV5-6|TRBJ1-6|15|-|once
CASSLGGRTNSPLHF